This TCR beta chain was retrieved from a study of neoadjuvant anti-PD-1 for oral cavity cancer. The CDR3 has 14 residues. Germline values: CDR1 SGHAT, CDR2 FQDESV (reference sequence). Trimming shortened V by 6 bases and J by 1 base, and 12 bases separated the two germline ends. Clones were read by immunoSEQ multiplex PCR, and TCRdb kept only the in-frame ones, dropping some. The data show over 12,000 clones, about 70% seen once. The rearrangement joins TRBV11-1 to TRBJ1-1, with TRBD1 as a possible D gene (5 bases). The clonotype originates from a person aged 35-79 years with oral cavity squamous cell carcinoma. The sequencing here drew on PBMCs, taken before nivolumab (anti-PD-1) treatment. CDR3 region: CASRQTVQNTEAFF. For the CDR3, the DNA is TGTGCCAGCAGGCAGACAGTGCAGAACACTGAAGCTTTCTTT.